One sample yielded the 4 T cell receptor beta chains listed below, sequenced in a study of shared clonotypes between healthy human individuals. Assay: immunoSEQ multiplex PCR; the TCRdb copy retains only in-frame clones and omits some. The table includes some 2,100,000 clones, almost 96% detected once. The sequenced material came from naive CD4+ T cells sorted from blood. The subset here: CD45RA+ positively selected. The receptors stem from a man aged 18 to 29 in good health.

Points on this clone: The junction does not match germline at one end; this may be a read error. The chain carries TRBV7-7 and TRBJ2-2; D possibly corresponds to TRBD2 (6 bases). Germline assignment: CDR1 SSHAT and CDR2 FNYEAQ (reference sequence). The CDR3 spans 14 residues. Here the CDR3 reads CASSPGLLTGELFF. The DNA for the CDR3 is TGTGCTAGCAGCCCGGGACTGCTCACCGGGGAGCTGTTTTTT.

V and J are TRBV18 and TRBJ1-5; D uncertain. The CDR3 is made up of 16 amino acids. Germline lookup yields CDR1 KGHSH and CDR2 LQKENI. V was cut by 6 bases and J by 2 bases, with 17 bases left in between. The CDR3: CASSSIRGEGNQPQHF. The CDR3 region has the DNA TGTGCCAGCTCCTCGATTCGGGGAGAAGGCAATCAGCCCCAGCATTTT.

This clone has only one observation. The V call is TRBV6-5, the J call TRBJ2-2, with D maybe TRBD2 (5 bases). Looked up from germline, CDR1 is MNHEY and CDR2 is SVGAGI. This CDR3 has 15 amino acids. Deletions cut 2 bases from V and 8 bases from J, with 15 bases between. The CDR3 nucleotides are TGTGCCAGCAGTTACAGGGTGGAGGTGCCGGGGGAGCTGTTTTTT. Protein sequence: CASSYRVEVPGELFF.

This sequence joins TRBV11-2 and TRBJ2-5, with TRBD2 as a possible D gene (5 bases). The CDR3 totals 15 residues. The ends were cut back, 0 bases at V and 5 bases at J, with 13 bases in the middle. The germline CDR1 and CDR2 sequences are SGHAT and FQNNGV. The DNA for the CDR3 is TGTGCCAGCAGCTTAGATCCTTCCAGGAGGGAGACCCAGTACTTC. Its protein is CASSLDPSRRETQYF.